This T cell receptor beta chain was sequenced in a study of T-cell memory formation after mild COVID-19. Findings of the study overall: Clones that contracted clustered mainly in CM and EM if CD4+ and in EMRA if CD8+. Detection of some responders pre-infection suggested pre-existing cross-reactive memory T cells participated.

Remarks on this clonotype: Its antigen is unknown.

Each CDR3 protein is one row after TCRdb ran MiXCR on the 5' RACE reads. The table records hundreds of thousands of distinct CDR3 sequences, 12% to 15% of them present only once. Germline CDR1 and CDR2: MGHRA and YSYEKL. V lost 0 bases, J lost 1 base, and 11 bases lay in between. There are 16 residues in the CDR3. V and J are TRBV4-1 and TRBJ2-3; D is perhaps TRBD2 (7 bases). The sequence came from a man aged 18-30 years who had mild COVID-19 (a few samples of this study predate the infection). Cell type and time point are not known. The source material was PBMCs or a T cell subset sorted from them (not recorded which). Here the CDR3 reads CASSQDRGAGTDTQYF. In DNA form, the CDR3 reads TGCGCCAGCAGCCAAGATCGGGGGGCCGGCACAGATACGCAGTATTTT.